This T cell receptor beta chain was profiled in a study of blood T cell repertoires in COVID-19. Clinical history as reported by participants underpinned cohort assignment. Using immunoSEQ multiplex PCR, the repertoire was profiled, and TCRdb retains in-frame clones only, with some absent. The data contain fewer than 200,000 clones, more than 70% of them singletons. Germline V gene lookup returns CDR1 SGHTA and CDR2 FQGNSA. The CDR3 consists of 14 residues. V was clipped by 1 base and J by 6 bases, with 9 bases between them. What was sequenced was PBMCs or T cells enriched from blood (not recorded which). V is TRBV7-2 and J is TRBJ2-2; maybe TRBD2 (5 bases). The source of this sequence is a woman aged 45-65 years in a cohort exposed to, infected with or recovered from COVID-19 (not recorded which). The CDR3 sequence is CASSLGTGAGELFF. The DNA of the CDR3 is TGTGCCAGCAGCTTAGGGACTGGAGCCGGGGAGCTGTTTTTT.